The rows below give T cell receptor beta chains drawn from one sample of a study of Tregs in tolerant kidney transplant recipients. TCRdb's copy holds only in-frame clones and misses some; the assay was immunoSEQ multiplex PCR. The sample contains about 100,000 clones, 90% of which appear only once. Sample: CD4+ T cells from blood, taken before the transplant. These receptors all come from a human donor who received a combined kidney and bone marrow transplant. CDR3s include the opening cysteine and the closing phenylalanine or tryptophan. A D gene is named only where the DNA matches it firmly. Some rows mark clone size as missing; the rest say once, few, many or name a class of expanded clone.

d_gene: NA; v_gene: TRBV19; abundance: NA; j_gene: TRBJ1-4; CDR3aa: CASSIGQNNEKLFF; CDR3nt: TGTGCCAGTAGTATAGGACAAAATAATGAAAAACTGTTTTTT
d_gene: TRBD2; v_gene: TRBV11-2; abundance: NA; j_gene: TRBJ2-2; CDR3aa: CASSPTSGVNTGELFF; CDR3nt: TGTGCCAGCAGCCCAACTAGCGGGGTAAACACCGGGGAGCTGTTTTTT
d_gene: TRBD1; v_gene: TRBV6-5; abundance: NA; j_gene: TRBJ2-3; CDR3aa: CASRGRPDTQYF; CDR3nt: TGTGCCTCCAGGGGGCGGCCGGATACGCAGTATTTT
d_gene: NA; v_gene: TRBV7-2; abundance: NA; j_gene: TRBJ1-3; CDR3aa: CASSLEGSSGNTIYF; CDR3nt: TGTGCCAGCAGCTTGGAGGGCAGCTCGGGAAACACCATATATTTT
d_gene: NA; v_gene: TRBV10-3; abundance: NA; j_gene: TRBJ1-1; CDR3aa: CAIRTDLNTEAFF; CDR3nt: TGTGCCATCCGGACAGACCTGAACACTGAAGCTTTCTTT
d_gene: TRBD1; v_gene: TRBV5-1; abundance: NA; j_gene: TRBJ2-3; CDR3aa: CASRQGTTDTQYF; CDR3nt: TGCGCCAGCAGACAGGGGACGACAGATACGCAGTATTTT
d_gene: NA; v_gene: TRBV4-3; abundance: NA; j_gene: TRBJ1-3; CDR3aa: CASSQDRAPGNTIYF; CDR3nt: TGCGCCAGCAGCCAAGACAGGGCTCCTGGAAACACCATATATTTT
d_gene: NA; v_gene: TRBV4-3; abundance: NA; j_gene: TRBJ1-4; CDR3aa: CASSQERQKRNEKLFF; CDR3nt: TGCGCCAGCAGCCAAGAAAGACAGAAGAGAAATGAAAAACTGTTTTTT
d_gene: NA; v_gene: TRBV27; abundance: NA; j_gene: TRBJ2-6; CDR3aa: CASSPLSGANVLTF; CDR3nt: TGTGCCAGCAGTCCCCTTTCTGGGGCCAACGTCCTGACTTTC
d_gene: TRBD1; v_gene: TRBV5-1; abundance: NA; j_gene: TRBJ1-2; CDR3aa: CASSSQFDRADGYTF; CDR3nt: TGCGCCAGCAGCTCGCAATTTGACAGGGCCGATGGCTACACCTTC
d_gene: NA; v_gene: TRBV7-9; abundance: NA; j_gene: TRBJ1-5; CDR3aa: CASSTGTSYQPQHF; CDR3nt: TGTGCCAGCAGCACCGGGACTTCTTATCAGCCCCAGCATTTT
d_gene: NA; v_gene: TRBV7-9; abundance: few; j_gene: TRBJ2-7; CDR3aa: CASSLTGQGGEQYF; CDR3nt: TGTGCCAGCTCCCTCACGGGGCAGGGGGGCGAGCAGTACTTC
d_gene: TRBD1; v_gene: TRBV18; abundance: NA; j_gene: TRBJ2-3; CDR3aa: CASSPLGQGGTDTQYF; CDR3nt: TGTGCCAGCTCACCGCTGGGACAGGGGGGGACAGATACGCAGTATTTT
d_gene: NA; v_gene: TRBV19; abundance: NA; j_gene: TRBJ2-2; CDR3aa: CVSTPLTRDTGELFF; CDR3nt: TGTGTCAGTACCCCTCTGACTAGGGACACCGGGGAGCTGTTTTTT
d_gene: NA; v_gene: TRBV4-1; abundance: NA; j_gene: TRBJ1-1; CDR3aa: CASSQDRDTEAFF; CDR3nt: TGCGCCAGCAGCCAAGACAGGGACACTGAAGCTTTCTTT
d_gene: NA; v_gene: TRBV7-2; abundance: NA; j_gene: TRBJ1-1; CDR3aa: CASSLRQRMNTEAFF; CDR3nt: TGTGCCAGCAGCTTAAGACAGAGGATGAACACTGAAGCTTTCTTT
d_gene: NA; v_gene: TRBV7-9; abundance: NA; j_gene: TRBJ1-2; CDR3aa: CASSGASNYGYTF; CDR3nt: TGTGCCAGCAGCGGGGCCTCTAACTATGGCTACACCTTC
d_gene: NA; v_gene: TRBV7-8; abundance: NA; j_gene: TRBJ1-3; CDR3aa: CASSLASGTGNTIYF; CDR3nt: TGTGCCAGCAGCTTAGCCTCGGGAACTGGAAACACCATATATTTT
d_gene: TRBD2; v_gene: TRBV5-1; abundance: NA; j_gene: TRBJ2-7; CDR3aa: CASSLRSGGKEQYF; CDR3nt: TGCGCCAGCAGCTTACGTAGCGGGGGCAAAGAGCAGTACTTC
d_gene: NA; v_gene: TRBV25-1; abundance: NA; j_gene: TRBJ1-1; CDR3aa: CASSEFGETFF; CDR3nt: TGTGCCAGCAGTGAATTCGGGGAGACTTTCTTT
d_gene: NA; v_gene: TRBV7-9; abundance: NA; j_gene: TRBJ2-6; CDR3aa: CASSSGGSYSGANVLTF; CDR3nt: TGTGCCAGCAGCTCGGGGGGCTCCTACTCTGGGGCCAACGTCCTGACTTTC
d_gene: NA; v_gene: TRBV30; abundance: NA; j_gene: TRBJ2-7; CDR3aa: CAWSVRHSYEQYF; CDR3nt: TGTGCCTGGAGTGTACGACATTCCTACGAGCAGTACTTC
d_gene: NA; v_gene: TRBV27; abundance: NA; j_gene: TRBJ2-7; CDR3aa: CASSLYGGRIYF; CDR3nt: TGTGCCAGCAGCCTTTATGGGGGGAGGATTTACTTC
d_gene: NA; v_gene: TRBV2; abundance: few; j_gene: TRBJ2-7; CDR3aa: CASRLSYEQYF; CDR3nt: TGTGCCAGCAGGCTATCCTACGAGCAGTACTTC
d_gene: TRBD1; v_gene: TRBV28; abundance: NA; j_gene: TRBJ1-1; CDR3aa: CASSLTGTVNTEAFF; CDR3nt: TGTGCCAGCAGTTTAACCGGGACAGTGAACACTGAAGCTTTCTTT
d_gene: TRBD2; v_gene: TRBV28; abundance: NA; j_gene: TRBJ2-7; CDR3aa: CASAGGRNEQYF; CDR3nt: TGTGCCAGTGCGGGGGGCAGGAACGAGCAGTACTTC
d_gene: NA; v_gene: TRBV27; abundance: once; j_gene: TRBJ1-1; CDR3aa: CASSLRQPMNTEAFF; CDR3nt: TGTGCCAGCAGTTTGCGGCAGCCCATGAACACTGAAGCTTTCTTT
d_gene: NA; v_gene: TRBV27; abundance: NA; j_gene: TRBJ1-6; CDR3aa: CASRGLRDSGAPLHF; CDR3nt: TGTGCCAGCAGAGGCCTCCGGGACTCTGGTGCACCCCTCCACTTT
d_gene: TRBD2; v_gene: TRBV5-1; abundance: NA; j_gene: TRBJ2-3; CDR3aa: CASSFGRGSTDTQYF; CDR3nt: TGCGCCAGCAGCTTTGGGCGGGGGAGCACAGATACGCAGTATTTT
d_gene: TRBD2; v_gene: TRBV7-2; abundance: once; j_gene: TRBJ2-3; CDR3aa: CASSLIGGGGTDTQYF; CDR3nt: TGTGCCAGCAGCTTAATCGGCGGGGGGGGGACAGATACGCAGTATTTT
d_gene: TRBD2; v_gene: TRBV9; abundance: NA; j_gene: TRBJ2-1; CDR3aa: CASSPDTYRLAGEQFF; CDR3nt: TGTGCCAGCAGCCCAGATACCTACCGACTAGCGGGTGAGCAGTTCTTC
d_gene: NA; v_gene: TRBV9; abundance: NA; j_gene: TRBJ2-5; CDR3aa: CASSVGDGGETQYF; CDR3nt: TGTGCCAGCAGCGTAGGAGACGGGGGAGAGACCCAGTACTTC
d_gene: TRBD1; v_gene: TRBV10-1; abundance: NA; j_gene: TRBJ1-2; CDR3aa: CASSPGTGNGYTF; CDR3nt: TGCGCCAGCAGCCCAGGGACAGGGAATGGCTACACCTTC
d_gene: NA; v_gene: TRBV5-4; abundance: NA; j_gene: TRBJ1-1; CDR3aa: CASSLNSLGEAFF; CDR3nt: TGTGCCAGCAGCTTGAATAGCTTGGGTGAAGCTTTCTTT